The clone carrying this T cell receptor beta chain was observed at least ten times. The data originate from a study of T cells in Graves' hyperthyroidism and ophthalmopathy. V was pared by 8 bases and J by 2 bases, with 14 bases between. Germline V gives CDR1 SGHVS, CDR2 FQNEAQ. The CDR3 length is 14 residues. TCR beta CDR3 regions were amplified from RNA transcripts. Carried out on the TCR CDR3, a first-round RT-PCR used the HTBI primer set. TCRdb reprocessed the multiplex PCR reads via MiXCR and lists one record per CDR3 protein. Of 500,000 to 650,000 distinct CDR3 sequences listed, about 15% are singletons.

The J gene is TRBJ2-3, the V gene TRBV7-8; TRBD1 is a possible D gene (7 bases). Sequences were obtained from blood. This clonotype originated in a woman between 18 and 30 years old with Graves' ophthalmopathy. Here the CDR3 DNA reads TGTGCCAGCCCAGGGGGGTCCTCCACAGATACGCAGTATTTT. Its translation: CASPGGSSTDTQYF.